The text below deals with one TCR beta chain. Its specific antigen is unknown. Qualities for individual bases were not recorded, and no much larger clone is one base off. Reading the label with the study, this specimen's treatment or condition is: randomized to nivolumab then ipilimumab (arm A) or the reverse (arm B). Prior DNA-damaging chemotherapy had not been received by any trial patient. On a FACS Aria II flow cytometer, live CD3+CD8+ cells that were negative for CD19 and CD56 were sorted from thawed PBMCs. CheckMate 064, a randomized, open-label phase II trial of sequential checkpoint blockade, was the source of the samples, all of which came from patients with melanoma. Peripheral blood mononuclear cells were obtained through leukapheresis, purified using Ficoll-Paque, and frozen in human serum containing approximately 9.1% DMSO. Right after sorting, the blood CD3+CD8+ cells were verified to be >98% pure, and DNA extraction followed.

The record originates from a study of sequential checkpoint blockade in melanoma (dated by TCRdb to about 2019). Background for the entire study: Using 1:1 randomization, the trial assigned patients either to first-line nivolumab followed by ipilimumab (arm A) or to ipilimumab followed by nivolumab (arm B). Maintenance nivolumab came after both trial sequences.

The immunoSEQ Assay was used to immunosequence TCRbeta CDR3 regions from genomic DNA. Prior to high-throughput sequencing, genomic DNA was amplified by bias-controlled multiplex PCR. On the study's bioinformatics: To quantify the absolute abundance of each unique TCRbeta CDR3 region, the sequences were collapsed and filtered. Clonality was defined as 1 minus Pielou's evenness and was calculated using productive rearrangements only. Clones with significantly greater frequencies in on-treatment versus baseline samples were identified using a previously published method. Held by TCRdb, this immuneACCESS table contains in-frame sequences only and omits some clones. Under half of the omission traces to an unresolved V gene where checked; the cause of the rest is unknown. Clone size and the V and J calls come from that table; the DNA yielded D and trimming. A total of 15,000 or so clones appear in this sample, approximately 74% of them only once. Roughly 25% of the sample rests with the top ten.

V and J are truncated by 3 bases and 1 base respectively, leaving an intervening sequence of 21 bases. The CDR3 runs 18 amino acids, cysteine and phenylalanine included. The read is trimmed to its CDR3 DNA, 54 bases read in frame from base 1. The germline V gene encodes CDR1 SGHRS and CDR2 YFSETQ. Study-wide conclusions, independent of this receptor: The model for predicting response that combines TCR metrics with mutation burden needs to be validated in larger, independent patient cohorts.

The source of this sequence is a human donor with melanoma. This specimen consisted of CD8+ T cells sorted from blood (inferred from file names), obtained from a patient given nivolumab and ipilimumab in sequence. This receptor chain uses TRBV5-1 and TRBJ2-3, with the D gene not clear enough to name. The CDR3 corresponds to CASSSFFDVTLGTDTQYF. The sequenced DNA: TGCGCCAGCAGCTCTTTTTTTGACGTGACTTTGGGCACAGATACGCAGTATTTT.